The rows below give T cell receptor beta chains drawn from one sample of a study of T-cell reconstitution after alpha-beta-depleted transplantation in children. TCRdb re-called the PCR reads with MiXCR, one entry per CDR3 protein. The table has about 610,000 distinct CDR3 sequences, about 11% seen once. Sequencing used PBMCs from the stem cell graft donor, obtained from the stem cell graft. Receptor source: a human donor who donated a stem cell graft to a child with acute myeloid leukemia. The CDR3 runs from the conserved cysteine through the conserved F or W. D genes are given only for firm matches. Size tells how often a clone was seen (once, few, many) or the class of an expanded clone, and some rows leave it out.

CDR3nt: TGTGCCAGCAGTCGGACGGGACAGGGACTGGGCTACACCTTC; CDR3aa: CASSRTGQGLGYTF; d_gene: TRBD1; abundance: few; v_gene: TRBV28; j_gene: TRBJ1-2
CDR3nt: TGTGCCTGGACCCCCCAGGACAGGGGAAACAATCAGCCCCAGCATTTT; CDR3aa: CAWTPQDRGNNQPQHF; d_gene: TRBD1; abundance: few; v_gene: TRBV30; j_gene: TRBJ1-5
CDR3nt: TGTGCCAGCAGCTTAGCGCCAGGGATGGGTCGTGGCAATGAGCAGTTCTTC; CDR3aa: CASSLAPGMGRGNEQFF; d_gene: NA; abundance: NA; v_gene: TRBV7-2; j_gene: TRBJ2-1
CDR3nt: TGTGCCACCAGTGCTCCGGGGTACTATGGCTACACCTTC; CDR3aa: CATSAPGYYGYTF; d_gene: NA; abundance: NA; v_gene: TRBV24-1; j_gene: TRBJ1-2
CDR3nt: TGTGCCAGCAGCTGGGAGTCAGGACAGCCCCAGCATTTT; CDR3aa: CASSWESGQPQHF; d_gene: NA; abundance: many; v_gene: TRBV5-5; j_gene: TRBJ1-5
CDR3nt: TGTGCCACCAGTGGCCGACGGACAGGGAACAATGAGCAGTTCTTC; CDR3aa: CATSGRRTGNNEQFF; d_gene: TRBD1; abundance: few; v_gene: TRBV24-1; j_gene: TRBJ2-1
CDR3nt: TGCGCCAGCAGCTTGAATAACGGGGAGCAGTTCTTC; CDR3aa: CASSLNNGEQFF; d_gene: NA; abundance: many; v_gene: TRBV5-1; j_gene: TRBJ2-1
CDR3nt: TGTGCCAGCAGCCTCGGGACTAGCGGGATCAGTGAGCAGTTCTTC; CDR3aa: CASSLGTSGISEQFF; d_gene: TRBD2; abundance: NA; v_gene: TRBV7-3; j_gene: TRBJ2-1
CDR3nt: TGTGCCAGCAGTTACAAATACAGGGGGCTCTCCTACGAGCAGTACTTC; CDR3aa: CASSYKYRGLSYEQYF; d_gene: TRBD1; abundance: NA; v_gene: TRBV6-5; j_gene: TRBJ2-7
CDR3nt: TGTGCCAGCAGCCTACTAGCGCCTAGCTCCTACAATGAGCAGTTCTTC; CDR3aa: CASSLLAPSSYNEQFF; d_gene: NA; abundance: many; v_gene: TRBV21-1; j_gene: TRBJ2-1
CDR3nt: TGTGCCTGGAGAGGGCTAGCGGGAGATACGCAGTATTTT; CDR3aa: CAWRGLAGDTQYF; d_gene: TRBD2; abundance: NA; v_gene: TRBV30; j_gene: TRBJ2-3
CDR3nt: TGTGCCAGCATTAGGGAGTGGAACACCGGGGAGCTGTTTTTT; CDR3aa: CASIREWNTGELFF; d_gene: NA; abundance: few; v_gene: TRBV28; j_gene: TRBJ2-2
CDR3nt: TGCGCCAGCAGCCCAGACAGGGTGGCTGAAAAACTGTTTTTT; CDR3aa: CASSPDRVAEKLFF; d_gene: TRBD1; abundance: NA; v_gene: TRBV5-1; j_gene: TRBJ1-4
CDR3nt: TGCGCCAGCAGCCAAGGGCCACCGGGACTAGCGGCAGAGACCCAGTACTTC; CDR3aa: CASSQGPPGLAAETQYF; d_gene: TRBD2; abundance: NA; v_gene: TRBV4-3; j_gene: TRBJ2-5
CDR3nt: TGCAGTGCTAGAAGGGGACTAGCGGGAGAGACCCAGTACTTC; CDR3aa: CSARRGLAGETQYF; d_gene: TRBD2; abundance: NA; v_gene: TRBV20-1; j_gene: TRBJ2-5
CDR3nt: TGCAGTGGGACTAGCGGGAACACAGATACGCAGTATTTT; CDR3aa: CSGTSGNTDTQYF; d_gene: TRBD2; abundance: NA; v_gene: TRBV20-1; j_gene: TRBJ2-3
CDR3nt: TGTGCCAGCAGCCGACAGGGAACCGACAATCAGCCCCAGCATTTT; CDR3aa: CASSRQGTDNQPQHF; d_gene: TRBD1; abundance: NA; v_gene: TRBV7-8; j_gene: TRBJ1-5
CDR3nt: TGCAGTGCCACGTTAGCGGGAGGGCGCTCCTACAATGAGCAGTTCTTC; CDR3aa: CSATLAGGRSYNEQFF; d_gene: TRBD2; abundance: many; v_gene: TRBV20-1; j_gene: TRBJ2-1
CDR3nt: TGTGCCACCAGCAGAACCCTGACTAGCGGGAGCACAGATACGCAGTATTTT; CDR3aa: CATSRTLTSGSTDTQYF; d_gene: TRBD2; abundance: NA; v_gene: TRBV15; j_gene: TRBJ2-3
CDR3nt: TGCAGTGCCCTTGGCCAAGAGACCCAGTACTTC; CDR3aa: CSALGQETQYF; d_gene: NA; abundance: few; v_gene: TRBV20-1; j_gene: TRBJ2-5
CDR3nt: TGTGCCAGCATGACCGGGACGGGAAGGCCCAGGGGGTACTTC; CDR3aa: CASMTGTGRPRGYF; d_gene: NA; abundance: few; v_gene: TRBV2; j_gene: TRBJ2-7
CDR3nt: TGTGCCTGGAGTGTGGGCAGGGAAGAGGATACGCAGTATTTT; CDR3aa: CAWSVGREEDTQYF; d_gene: NA; abundance: NA; v_gene: TRBV30; j_gene: TRBJ2-3
CDR3nt: TGCAGTGCTAGGGTGGGGACTAGCGACCGGGGAGGGGAGCTGTTTTTT; CDR3aa: CSARVGTSDRGGELFF; d_gene: TRBD2; abundance: few; v_gene: TRBV20-1; j_gene: TRBJ2-2
CDR3nt: TGTGCCAGCAGTTACTGGCCAGGGTCGGGGAAAATGGATACGCAGTATTTT; CDR3aa: CASSYWPGSGKMDTQYF; d_gene: NA; abundance: NA; v_gene: TRBV6-5; j_gene: TRBJ2-3
CDR3nt: TGTGCCAGCAACCAGGGGGCGTTGGGAAACACCATATATTTT; CDR3aa: CASNQGALGNTIYF; d_gene: TRBD1; abundance: few; v_gene: TRBV12-3/TRBV12-4; j_gene: TRBJ1-3
CDR3nt: TGTGCCATCAGGGACACCGCCACCGGGGAGCTGTTTTTT; CDR3aa: CAIRDTATGELFF; d_gene: NA; abundance: many; v_gene: TRBV10-3; j_gene: TRBJ2-2
CDR3nt: TGCAGTGCTAGAGAAGGCGGCGGGAGCTCCTACGAGCAGTACTTC; CDR3aa: CSAREGGGSSYEQYF; d_gene: TRBD2; abundance: NA; v_gene: TRBV20-1; j_gene: TRBJ2-7
CDR3nt: TGTGCCAGCAGCTTAAACGGTAACAACAATGAGCAGTTCTTC; CDR3aa: CASSLNGNNNEQFF; d_gene: NA; abundance: NA; v_gene: TRBV7-3; j_gene: TRBJ2-1
CDR3nt: TGTGCCAGCACCCCCCCCTCAGGGCTAGCGGGAGGCCATGAGCAGTTCTTC; CDR3aa: CASTPPSGLAGGHEQFF; d_gene: TRBD2; abundance: NA; v_gene: TRBV7-9; j_gene: TRBJ2-1
CDR3nt: TGCAGTGCTAGAGATCCGGGGGCGCTTGGCTACACCTTC; CDR3aa: CSARDPGALGYTF; d_gene: NA; abundance: NA; v_gene: TRBV20-1; j_gene: TRBJ1-2
CDR3nt: TGTGCCAGCAGTCCTCGGGACAGGGAAAGCGGTTTGGGGGAGCAGTACTTC; CDR3aa: CASSPRDRESGLGEQYF; d_gene: TRBD1; abundance: few; v_gene: TRBV12-3/TRBV12-4; j_gene: TRBJ2-7
CDR3nt: TGTGCCAGCAACAATCCGACGGGACAGGGGGCTGTCGGGGAGCTGTTTTTT; CDR3aa: CASNNPTGQGAVGELFF; d_gene: TRBD1; abundance: NA; v_gene: TRBV28; j_gene: TRBJ2-2
CDR3nt: TGCGCCAGCAGCTTGGCCCCGGGAGGGGCTACCACTGAAGCTTTCTTT; CDR3aa: CASSLAPGGATTEAFF; d_gene: NA; abundance: few; v_gene: TRBV5-1; j_gene: TRBJ1-1
CDR3nt: TGTGCCAGCACAGGGGCCCATCGAGAGACCCAGTACTTC; CDR3aa: CASTGAHRETQYF; d_gene: NA; abundance: NA; v_gene: TRBV28; j_gene: TRBJ2-5
CDR3nt: TGCAGTGCTAAAACCCACCTGACTAACTATGGCTACACCTTC; CDR3aa: CSAKTHLTNYGYTF; d_gene: NA; abundance: NA; v_gene: TRBV20-1; j_gene: TRBJ1-2
CDR3nt: TGTGCCAGCAGGGTGAGTGGCGCGTACGAGCAGTACTTC; CDR3aa: CASRVSGAYEQYF; d_gene: NA; abundance: NA; v_gene: TRBV7-9; j_gene: TRBJ2-7
CDR3nt: TGTGCCAGCAGCCCGGACAGGGGAAGACAGCCCCAGCATTTT; CDR3aa: CASSPDRGRQPQHF; d_gene: TRBD1; abundance: many; v_gene: TRBV5-5; j_gene: TRBJ1-5
CDR3nt: TGCAGCGTGCGCGCTGGAGGAGTTGGCGAGCAGTACTTC; CDR3aa: CSVRAGGVGEQYF; d_gene: NA; abundance: many; v_gene: TRBV29-1; j_gene: TRBJ2-7
CDR3nt: TGTGCCAGCAGCATACTGGGGGACTACTACAATGAGCAGTTCTTC; CDR3aa: CASSILGDYYNEQFF; d_gene: TRBD2; abundance: few; v_gene: TRBV7-3; j_gene: TRBJ2-1
CDR3nt: TGCAGCGGAACCCCGGACCGGAGGCGATTT; CDR3aa: CSGTPDRRRF; d_gene: NA; abundance: many; v_gene: TRBV29-1; j_gene: TRBJ2-3
CDR3nt: TGTGCCAGCAGCACAGGGGGGTGGGAGACCCAGTACTTC; CDR3aa: CASSTGGWETQYF; d_gene: TRBD1; abundance: few; v_gene: TRBV9; j_gene: TRBJ2-5
CDR3nt: TGTGCCAGCCGTGGGGATGCAACTAATGAAAAACTGTTTTTT; CDR3aa: CASRGDATNEKLFF; d_gene: NA; abundance: NA; v_gene: TRBV6-2/TRBV6-3; j_gene: TRBJ1-4
CDR3nt: TGTGCCAGCAGCACGGGACAGGGCTCCTACAATGAGCAGTTCTTC; CDR3aa: CASSTGQGSYNEQFF; d_gene: TRBD1; abundance: few; v_gene: TRBV11-2; j_gene: TRBJ2-1
CDR3nt: TGTGCCAGCCAGCGAGGACGGGAAGCTTTCTTT; CDR3aa: CASQRGREAFF; d_gene: NA; abundance: NA; v_gene: TRBV11-2; j_gene: TRBJ1-1
CDR3nt: TGTGCCAGCAGTGAGGGTAAGGACCATGAGCAGTTCTTC; CDR3aa: CASSEGKDHEQFF; d_gene: NA; abundance: many; v_gene: TRBV6-4; j_gene: TRBJ2-1
CDR3nt: TGTGCCAGTAGCTTCTACGGAACAAACACCGGGGAGCTGTTTTTT; CDR3aa: CASSFYGTNTGELFF; d_gene: NA; abundance: once; v_gene: TRBV19; j_gene: TRBJ2-2
CDR3nt: TGTGCCACCGAGAGTATGTCGGGCACAGATACGCAGTATTTT; CDR3aa: CATESMSGTDTQYF; d_gene: NA; abundance: few; v_gene: TRBV27; j_gene: TRBJ2-3
CDR3nt: TGTGCCACCAGTGATTCCACTAGCGGGAGTGAAAAGACCCAGTACTTC; CDR3aa: CATSDSTSGSEKTQYF; d_gene: TRBD2; abundance: few; v_gene: TRBV24-1; j_gene: TRBJ2-5